Listed below are T cell receptor beta chains from one sample, sequenced in a study of T cell repertoires in cytomegalovirus infection. Via MiXCR, TCRdb re-called the reads, giving one row per CDR3 protein. The data hold tens of thousands of distinct CDR3 sequences, with about 4% observed a single time. Sequenced sample: PBMCs. The receptors here all came from a human donor in good health (CMV status not recorded). Some clones in this sample may be carry-over from other donors' samples. The CDR3 runs from the conserved cysteine through the conserved F or W. The D gene is left open where the match is weak. Part of the rows lack a size; the others show once, few, many or a class for expanded clones.

V gene	D gene	J gene	clone size	CDR3 DNA	CDR3 protein
TRBV7-2	-	TRBJ1-3	many	TGTGCCAGCAGCTTAGCGGTTACAAGCTCTGGAAACACCATATATTTT	CASSLAVTSSGNTIYF
TRBV6-5	-	TRBJ2-5	many	TGTGCCAGCAGGCGGACAGAGCAAGAGACCCAGTACTTC	CASRRTEQETQYF
TRBV6-5	TRBD1	TRBJ2-5	many	TGTGCCAGCAGCCGAACAGGGGATTCTGGCGAGACCCAGTACTTC	CASSRTGDSGETQYF
TRBV7-2	-	TRBJ2-7	many	TGTGCCAGCAGCTTATATTCGGGCGGCGAAAGCGAGCAGTACTTC	CASSLYSGGESEQYF
TRBV28	TRBD2	TRBJ2-7	many	TGTGCCAGCGGTAAGACTAGCGGGAGCTACGAGCAGTACTTC	CASGKTSGSYEQYF
TRBV7-2	-	TRBJ2-7	-	TGTGCCAGCAGCTTAGGGAACCGGGACGAGCAGTACTTC	CASSLGNRDEQYF
TRBV6-6	-	TRBJ2-4	many	TGTGCCAGCAGTTCCTCCGGCGGAGCCAAAAACATTCAGTACTTC	CASSSSGGAKNIQYF
TRBV7-2	-	TRBJ1-1	many	TGTGCCAGCAGCCGAGACAGTAACACTGAAGCTTTCTTT	CASSRDSNTEAFF
TRBV4-1	-	TRBJ1-5	many	TGCGCCAGCAGCCAAACCCAGGGTGGTCAGCCCCAGCATTTT	CASSQTQGGQPQHF
TRBV12-3/TRBV12-4	-	TRBJ1-3	many	TGTGCCAGCAGTTTATTTCTCAGGGCTGGAAACACCATATATTTT	CASSLFLRAGNTIYF
TRBV7-3	-	TRBJ1-1	few	TGTGCCAGCAGATTTCAAGTGGACACTGAAGCTTTCTTT	CASRFQVDTEAFF
TRBV10-3	-	TRBJ2-3	many	TGTGCCATCGGTAGGGGCACAGATACGCAGTATTTT	CAIGRGTDTQYF
TRBV7-2	TRBD2	TRBJ2-5	many	TGTGCCAGCAGCTTTACTAGCGACTACCAAGAGACCCAGTACTTC	CASSFTSDYQETQYF
TRBV7-8	-	TRBJ1-2	many	TGTGCCAGCACCGGGGAGGGAACTAACTATGGCTACACCTTC	CASTGEGTNYGYTF
TRBV7-2	-	TRBJ2-3	-	TGTGCCAGCAGCTTAGGGGTCGGCATAGGCACAGATACGCAGTATTTT	CASSLGVGIGTDTQYF
TRBV7-6	TRBD2	TRBJ2-1	many	TGTGCCAGCAGCCCCAACCCCCCGGCAGCGGGGGGATACAATGAGCAGTTCTTC	CASSPNPPAAGGYNEQFF
TRBV7-8	-	TRBJ2-3	-	TGTACCTGCCGTGAGGGGTTTACAGTGAAGCAGTATTTT	CTCREGFTVKQYF
TRBV5-1	TRBD1	TRBJ2-1	-	TGCGCCAGCAGCTTGGAGGGACAGGGGGCGAATGAGCAGTTCTTC	CASSLEGQGANEQFF
TRBV12-3/TRBV12-4	-	TRBJ2-1	many	TGTGCCAGCAGTTTTGGGGCGCTAAGCAATGAGCAGTTCTTC	CASSFGALSNEQFF
TRBV28	-	TRBJ2-6	many	TGTGCCAGCAGCCGGACGGCGCCTGGGGCCAACGTCCTGACTTTC	CASSRTAPGANVLTF
TRBV28	TRBD2	TRBJ2-3	many	TGTGCCAGCAGTTTCGGGCTAGCGGTAGATACGCAGTATTTT	CASSFGLAVDTQYF
TRBV20-1	-	TRBJ1-5	many	TGCAGTGCTAGAGACCCCCGCGGACTGACCAATCAGCCCCAGCATTTT	CSARDPRGLTNQPQHF
TRBV7-2	-	TRBJ2-3	many	TGTGCCAGCAGCCCCCCCGCCACAGATACGCAGTATTTT	CASSPPATDTQYF
TRBV12-5	TRBD1	TRBJ2-7	many	TGTGCTAGTGGTTTGGTACAGGTCAGGGGGTCCTACGAGCAGTACTTC	CASGLVQVRGSYEQYF
TRBV6-2/TRBV6-3	TRBD2	TRBJ2-2	many	TGTGCCAGCAGTTACCGACGCGGCGGGAGAAACACCGGGGAGCTGTTTTTT	CASSYRRGGRNTGELFF
TRBV28	-	TRBJ2-7	many	TGTGCCAGCAGTGCACCCGGGACTGCGACCTACGAGCAGTACTTC	CASSAPGTATYEQYF
TRBV7-2	-	TRBJ2-3	-	TGTGCCAGCAGCCCCTCTTCTAGGGGGAGCACAGATACGCAGTATTTT	CASSPSSRGSTDTQYF
TRBV7-2	TRBD2	TRBJ2-3	many	TGTGCCAGCAGCACTAGCGGGAGCACAGATACGCAGTATTTT	CASSTSGSTDTQYF